Presented here are 14 T cell receptor beta chains from one specimen sequenced in a study of blood T cell repertoires in COVID-19. TCRdb's copy holds only in-frame clones and misses some; the assay was immunoSEQ multiplex PCR. The sample shows around 250,000 clones, roughly nine tenths of them seen only once. The sample was peripheral blood. The receptor set was obtained from a man aged 60-69 years with acute or convalescent COVID-19.

The chain couples TRBV7-2 to TRBJ1-4; D remains unclear. CDR3 length: 14 amino acids. The germline V gene encodes CDR1 SGHTA and CDR2 FQGNSA. The V gene lost 5 bases and the J gene lost 5 bases, with 12 bases spanning the gap. The CDR3 sequence is CASSPANLNEKLFF. The CDR3 DNA reads TGTGCCAGCAGCCCCGCCAACCTAAATGAAAAACTGTTTTTT.

This clone was seen only a few times. The chain joins TRBV10-3 to TRBJ1-1; TRBD1 might be the D (5 bases). The V end lost 3 bases, the J end lost 5 bases, and 16 bases lay between the germline ends. The CDR3 is made up of 15 amino acids. In germline, CDR1 is ENHRY, CDR2 SYGVKD. This chain's CDR3 is CAISDSAEGETEAFF. The CDR3 bases are TGTGCCATCAGTGATTCCGCAGAAGGGGAAACTGAAGCTTTCTTT.

The chain has TRBV19 and TRBJ1-1; no reliable D call. The CDR3 contains 13 residues. In germline, CDR1 is LNHDA, CDR2 SQIVND (reference sequence). V lost 1 base and J lost 6, with 9 bases in between. DNA of the CDR3: TGTGCCAGTAGTATAGTGGACGGGGCTGAAGCTTTCTTT. Amino acids: CASSIVDGAEAFF.

This clone was observed a few times. The chain recombines TRBV10-3 with TRBJ1-1; D unresolved. The V gene's germline CDR1 is ENHRY and CDR2 SYGVKD. This CDR3 region has 13 residues. V lost 10 bases, J lost 1 base, and 13 bases lay in between. In DNA form, the CDR3 reads TGTGCCACCCAAATACATTCGAACACTGAAGCTTTCTTT. Amino acids: CATQIHSNTEAFF.

Here the CDR3 DNA reads TGTGCCTGGAGTCCCGGCGGGACTTTCGAGACCCAGTACTTC. It translates to CAWSPGGTFETQYF. The gene calls are TRBV30 and TRBJ2-5, with D possibly TRBD2 on 6 matching bases. The CDR3 runs to 14 residues. The germline CDR1 and CDR2 sequences are GTSNPN and SVGIG (reference sequence). The V gene lost 2 bases and the J gene lost 5 bases, with 15 bases spanning the gap.

A few counts support this clone. This chain uses TRBV5-4 with TRBJ1-4; D is perhaps TRBD1 (5 bases). Trimming took off 6 bases at V and 8 bases at J, with 17 bases between the two ends. Germline V CDR1 and CDR2: SGHNT, YYREEE (reference sequence). The CDR3 has 14 residues. The CDR3 reads CASTQEQGSEKLFF. The CDR3 DNA is TGTGCCAGCACCCAGGAGCAGGGATCAGAAAAACTGTTTTTT.

V usage is TRBV2 and J usage is TRBJ1-1, with TRBD1 matching 8 bases. This CDR3 is 15 amino acids long. After removal of 5 bases from V and 1 base from J, the junction contained 6 bases not matched to a gene. The germline V gene has CDR1 SNHLY and CDR2 FYNNEI. The CDR3 DNA reads TGTGCCAGCAGTTACAGACAGGGGACGAACACTGAAGCTTTCTTT. It codes for CASSYRQGTNTEAFF. The whole variable domain, remainder taken from reference TRBV2 and TRBJ1-1, is EPEVTQTPSHQVTQMGQEVILRCVPISNHLYFYWYRQILGQKVEFLVSFYNNEISEKSEIFDDQFSVERPDGSNFTLKIRSTKLEDSAMYFCASSYRQGTNTEAFFGQGTRLTVV.

This chain joins TRBV5-1 and TRBJ2-7; 8 positions match TRBD1. Germline V lookup: CDR1 SGHRS, CDR2 YFSETQ. The CDR3 spans 14 residues. V shed 3 bases and J 3 bases; nucleotides not matched to a gene: 5. The CDR3 DNA is TGCGCCAGCAGCTCCCGACAGGGGAGCTACGAGCAGTACTTC. The encoded protein is CASSSRQGSYEQYF.

This chain uses TRBV27 with TRBJ2-7; tentatively, D is TRBD2 (5 bases). The CDR3 has 15 residues. V lost 6 bases and J 0 bases, leaving 15 bases between the germline ends. CDR1 is MNHEY and CDR2 is SMNVEV in the germline V gene (reference sequence). The CDR3 loop is CASSTWGASSYEQYF. The CDR3 DNA is TGTGCCAGCAGCACATGGGGAGCGTCCTCCTACGAGCAGTACTTC.

The chain links TRBV29-1 to TRBJ1-1; 7 bases map to TRBD1. CDR3 length equals 13 residues. Germline trimming cut 1 base from V and 3 bases from J; bases unmatched to any gene: 2. CDR1 is SQVTM, CDR2 ANQGSEA, per germline. CDR3 sequence reads: CSVEVGGDTEAFF. The CDR3 DNA reads as TGCAGCGTTGAAGTAGGGGGCGACACTGAAGCTTTCTTT.

The chain combines TRBV24-1 with TRBJ2-5; 7 bases align to TRBD2. The germline V gene has CDR1 KGHDR and CDR2 SFDVKD. The junction had 11 bases not matched to a gene; V was cut back by 11 bases and J by 3 bases. This CDR3 has 14 amino acids. The CDR3 reads CAIAEAGREETQYF. The CDR3 bases are TGTGCCATCGCCGAGGCAGGGAGGGAAGAGACCCAGTACTTC.

The chain carries TRBV4-2 and TRBJ1-1; TRBD1 is a possible D gene (5 bases). Germline-derived CDR1 and CDR2 are LGHNA and YNFKEQ. The CDR3 loop spans 13 amino acids. Deletions cut 5 bases from V and 4 bases from J, with 11 bases between. CDR3 nucleotide sequence: TGTGCCAGCAGCTACGAAGGGGTCACTGAAGCTTTCTTT. This codes for CASSYEGVTEAFF.

The chain couples TRBV29-1 to TRBJ1-1; 7 bases map to TRBD1. This CDR3 region has 13 residues. After removal of 5 bases from V and 6 bases from J, the junction contained 9 bases not matched to a gene. Germline V gives CDR1 SQVTM, CDR2 ANQGSEA. The CDR3 region has the DNA TGCAGCGTTCGAAGTCAGGGGGTGTCTGAAGCTTTCTTT. It encodes CSVRSQGVSEAFF.

The chain links TRBV27 to TRBJ2-4; D remains unclear. Germline-derived CDR1 and CDR2 are MNHEY and SMNVEV (reference sequence). CDR3 length: 13 residues. V gave up 2 bases and J gave up 6 bases, with 8 bases separating them. The CDR3 nucleotides are TGTGCCAGCAGTTTAAACTTCGGAAACATTCAGTACTTC. It specifies CASSLNFGNIQYF.